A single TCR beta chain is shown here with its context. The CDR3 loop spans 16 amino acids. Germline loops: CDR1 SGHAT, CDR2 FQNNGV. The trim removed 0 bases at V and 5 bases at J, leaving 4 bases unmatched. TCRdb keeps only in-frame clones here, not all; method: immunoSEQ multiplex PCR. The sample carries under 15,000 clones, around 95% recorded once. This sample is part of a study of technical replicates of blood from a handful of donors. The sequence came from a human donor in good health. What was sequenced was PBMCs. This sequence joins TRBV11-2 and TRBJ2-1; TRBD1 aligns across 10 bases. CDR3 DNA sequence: TGTGCCAGCAGCTTAGATTTGGGGACAGGGGACAATGAGCAGTTCTTC. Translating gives CASSLDLGTGDNEQFF.